The clone carrying this T cell receptor (beta chain) was seen only a few times. Antigen: not known. The source of the sample is a study of CD8 T cells in ankylosing spondylitis. The CDR3 runs 14 residues. Trimming pared 3 bases from V and 4 bases from J, leaving 13 bases between. Germline V CDR1 and CDR2: SNHLY, FYNNEI. Notes on the study in general: Clones tied to disease were said to be significantly enriched in matched ankylosing spondylitis synovial fluid. Those disease-linked clones were CD8+; they were also relatively rare in peripheral blood. Seemingly characteristic of ankylosing spondylitis blood was a TCR beta motif consisting of under 10 highly homologous variants.

Molecular-barcoded quantitative 5'-RACE produced these TCR beta libraries. MiXCR was run by TCRdb on the 5' RACE reads, yielding one entry per CDR3 protein. The sample contains approximately 260,000 distinct CDR3 sequences, roughly 18% of which appear only once. The V and J genes are TRBV2 and TRBJ2-7; D is uncertain. The receptor was isolated from a male donor with ankylosing spondylitis or in good health (not recorded which). Sequenced: blood, either unsorted or a sorted T cell fraction (not recorded which). CDR3 residues: CASSDTEQRYEQYF. The CDR3 nucleotides are TGTGCCAGCAGTGACACGGAACAGAGGTACGAGCAGTACTTC.